Below, 27 T cell receptor beta chains from the same sample are listed, as sequenced in a study of T cell repertoires in cytomegalovirus infection. MiXCR, run by TCRdb on the reads, gives a single entry per CDR3 protein. The profile shows approximately 240,000 distinct CDR3 sequences, 9% to 15% of them singletons. Input material: PBMCs. These receptors were collected from a human donor in good health (CMV status not recorded). Some clones in this sample may be carry-over from other donors' samples.

There are many counts of this clonotype. The rearrangement joins TRBV7-2 to TRBJ1-5; 7 bases fit TRBD1. The CDR3 is 14 residues long. The junction had 10 bases not matched to a gene; V was cut back by 5 bases and J by 9 bases. CDR1 and CDR2 from the germline V gene are SGHTA and FQGNSA. For the CDR3, the DNA is TGTGCCAGCAGCCCCCAGGGGGGGAACTGGCCCCAGCATTTT. Translating it yields CASSPQGGNWPQHF.

This clonotype was seen a handful of times. The chain uses TRBV20-1 and TRBJ1-1, with 8 positions matching TRBD1. The germline V gene encodes CDR1 DFQATT and CDR2 SNEGSKA (reference sequence). The length of the CDR3 is 15 residues. Germline trimming cut 0 bases from V and 4 bases from J; bases unmatched to any gene: 7. The CDR3 DNA reads as TGCAGTGCTAGAGATAAGCGGACAGGGAGCACTGAAGCTTTCTTT. Translation gives CSARDKRTGSTEAFF.

V usage is TRBV4-2 and J usage is TRBJ1-2, with D perhaps matching TRBD1 (6 bases). CDR1 is LGHNA and CDR2 is YNFKEQ in the germline V gene. CDR3 length: 15 residues. Deletions cut 0 bases from V and 3 bases from J, with 11 bases between. The CDR3 DNA is TGTGCCAGCAGCCAAGATGGGGACAATCACTATGGCTACACCTTC. Translated: CASSQDGDNHYGYTF.

DNA of the CDR3: TGCAGCGTCCTCAACCCAGGGTCCTACAATGAGCAGTTCTTC. Its translation is CSVLNPGSYNEQFF. J is TRBJ2-1 and V is TRBV29-1; D might be TRBD1 (5 bases). The germline CDR1 and CDR2 sequences are SQVTM and ANQGSEA. Trimming cost V 6 bases and J 1 base, with 13 bases left between them. CDR3 length: 14 amino acids.

This clonotype has at least ten counts. The rearrangement uses TRBV7-2 and TRBJ2-2; 9 bases line up with TRBD1. The germline V gene encodes CDR1 SGHTA and CDR2 FQGNSA. This CDR3 contains 15 residues. With 6 bases clipped from V and 2 bases from J, the junction kept 4 bases outside the gene matches. Here the CDR3 DNA reads TGTGCCAGCAGTTCGGACAGGGGCAACACCGGGGAGCTGTTTTTT. Amino acid sequence: CASSSDRGNTGELFF.

The chain joins TRBV9 to TRBJ1-4, with D uncertain. Trimming shortened V by 0 bases and J by 8 bases, and 11 bases separated the two germline ends. The CDR3 is 14 amino acids. CDR1 and CDR2 (germline): SGDLS, YYNGEE. The DNA for the CDR3 is TGTGCCAGCAGCGTAGCCGGTTCCAGGGAAAAACTGTTTTTT. Its translation is CASSVAGSREKLFF.

In this sample, this clonotype turned up many times. V and J are TRBV7-2 and TRBJ2-7; TRBD1 matches 11 bases. Trimming at V came to 5 bases and at J to 2 bases, leaving 5 bases not matched to a gene. The CDR3 spans 15 residues. The germline V gene has CDR1 SGHTA and CDR2 FQGNSA. In nucleotides, the CDR3 is TGTGCCAGCAGCCAAGGGACAGGGGGTCCCTACGAGCAGTACTTC. This gives the protein CASSQGTGGPYEQYF.

This clonotype has ten or more counts. The gene calls are TRBV7-3 and TRBJ2-2; possible D gene TRBD2, 6 bases. The CDR3 length is 16 residues. V lost 2 bases, J lost 4 bases, and 14 bases lay in between. CDR1 is SGHTA and CDR2 is FQGTGA in the germline V gene. The CDR3 sequence is CASSLGRQLGTGELFF. DNA for the CDR3: TGTGCCAGCAGCTTAGGGAGGCAACTCGGCACCGGGGAGCTGTTTTTT.

This clonotype was recorded at least ten times. The CDR3 loop reads CASSEALNIQYF. The CDR3 coding sequence is TGTGCCAGCAGTGAAGCCCTCAACATTCAGTACTTC. The genes are TRBV6-1 and TRBJ2-4; D is unclear. Germline V lookup: CDR1 MNHNS, CDR2 SASEGT. The CDR3 contains 12 residues. V lost 0 bases and J lost 7, with 4 bases in between.

Ten or more counts support this clonotype. This chain uses TRBV7-2 with TRBJ1-5; 7 nucleotides align to TRBD1. V lost 5 bases to trimming and J lost 4 bases; unmatched junction nucleotides: 8. This CDR3 is built from 15 residues. Germline values: CDR1 SGHTA, CDR2 FQGNSA. The CDR3 DNA is TGTGCCAGCAGCGGCGGGACAGAGCGAAATCAGCCCCAGCATTTT. Protein: CASSGGTERNQPQHF.

This clonotype was seen many times. This chain joins TRBV12-3 or TRBV12-4 and TRBJ1-5, with TRBD1 identical over 9 bases. The J segment lost 2 bases and the V segment lost 6 bases, leaving 2 bases of the junction unmatched. The CDR3 extends over 14 amino acids. The CDR3 is CASSRTGGNQPQHF. The DNA of the CDR3 is TGTGCCAGCAGCCGGACAGGGGGCAATCAGCCCCAGCATTTT.

This clonotype occurred many times. DNA for the CDR3: TGTGCCATCAGTGTGACAGGGAGGGACACCGGGGAGCTGTTTTTT. Translating it yields CAISVTGRDTGELFF. J is TRBJ2-2 and V is TRBV10-3, with D perhaps being TRBD1 or TRBD2 (7 bases each). CDR3 length: 15 residues. The ends were cut back, 4 bases at V and 3 bases at J, with 12 bases in the middle. Looked up from germline, CDR1 is ENHRY and CDR2 is SYGVKD.

This clonotype has at least ten counts. The chain links TRBV7-2 to TRBJ2-6; D could derive from TRBD1 or TRBD2 (6 bases each). The CDR3 has 16 residues. CDR1 is SGHTA and CDR2 is FQGNSA in the germline V gene. V was cut by 5 bases and J by 4 bases, with 15 bases left in between. DNA of the CDR3: TGTGCCAGCAGCCAAAATGGGGGGCGGGGGGCCAACGTCCTGACTTTC. Encoded protein: CASSQNGGRGANVLTF.

The chain uses TRBV19 and TRBJ1-1, with 11 bases identical to TRBD1. V was clipped by 7 bases and J by 7 bases; unmatched bases: 8. The germline gives CDR1 LNHDA, CDR2 SQIVND (reference sequence). The CDR3 length is 14 residues. The DNA for the CDR3 is TGTGCCAGTATCCAGGGACAGGGGGTTGGTGAAGCTTTCTTT. It codes for CASIQGQGVGEAFF.

In DNA, the CDR3 is TGTGCCAGCAGCCCGTACGGGGGGGTTCCTATGCAACTGTTTTTT. Its translation: CASSPYGGVPMQLFF. The chain employs TRBV27 and TRBJ1-4; a weak D match, TRBD1 (5 bases). Per the germline V gene, CDR1 is MNHEY and CDR2 is SMNVEV (reference sequence). The V end lost 6 bases, the J end lost 12 bases, and 23 bases lay between the germline ends. The CDR3 contains 15 residues.

In this sample, this clonotype turned up a few times. This rearrangement joins TRBV7-3 to TRBJ2-2; D remains unclear. Germline-derived CDR1 and CDR2 are SGHTA and FQGTGA. This CDR3 comprises 14 residues. The ends were cut back, 1 base at V and 6 bases at J, with 9 bases in the middle. This CDR3 reads CASSLSLSAGELFF. CDR3 sequence (DNA): TGTGCCAGCAGCTTAAGTCTGTCTGCCGGGGAGCTGTTTTTT.

This clonotype was counted ten times or more. The chain has TRBV7-2 and TRBJ2-4; TRBD1 aligns across 10 bases. The germline CDR1 and CDR2 sequences are SGHTA and FQGNSA. The CDR3 is 14 residues long. J was trimmed by 7 bases and V by 3 bases; bases with no gene match: 3. CDR3 amino acids: CASSLGQGTNIQYF. CDR3 nucleotide sequence: TGTGCCAGCAGCTTGGGACAGGGGACGAACATTCAGTACTTC.

There are a few counts of this clonotype. The rearrangement uses TRBV9 and TRBJ2-5; perhaps D is TRBD1 or TRBD2 (5 bases each). Deletions cut 4 bases from V and 7 bases from J, with 14 bases between. The germline V gene has CDR1 SGDLS and CDR2 YYNGEE. This CDR3 has 13 residues. The CDR3 DNA reads as TGTGCCAGCAGCACCGGGACCACCGGGACCCAGTACTTC. It yields the protein CASSTGTTGTQYF.

This clonotype was observed many times. This rearrangement joins TRBV20-1 to TRBJ2-1; 7 nucleotides line up with TRBD2. The CDR3 spans 15 residues. V lost 3 bases to trimming and J lost 0 bases; unmatched junction nucleotides: 5. CDR1 DFQATT and CDR2 SNEGSKA come from the germline V gene (reference sequence). DNA for the CDR3: TGCAGTGCTAGGACTAGCTGGAGCTCCTACAATGAGCAGTTCTTC. Its protein product is CSARTSWSSYNEQFF.

The chain couples TRBV11-3 to TRBJ1-1; a weak D match, TRBD1 (5 bases). The V end lost 3 bases, the J end lost 0 bases, and 11 bases lay between the germline ends. Per germline, CDR1 SGHNT and CDR2 YENEEA. The CDR3 is 15 residues long. Written as DNA, the CDR3 is TGTGCCAGCAGCTTGGCAGGGAACATGAACACTGAAGCTTTCTTT. This codes for CASSLAGNMNTEAFF.

The chain recombines TRBV7-9 with TRBJ2-7; a weak D match, TRBD2 (5 bases). Germline V CDR1 and CDR2: SEHNR, FQNEAQ (reference sequence). The CDR3 is 12 residues long. Deletions cut 1 base from V and 5 bases from J, with 6 bases between. The CDR3 protein is CASSLEEDEQYF. DNA of the CDR3: TGTGCCAGCAGCTTAGAGGAGGACGAGCAGTACTTC.

This clonotype was recorded many times. The chain is built from TRBV7-8 and TRBJ1-1; possible D gene TRBD1, 6 bases. V was shortened by 1 base and J by 3 bases, with 12 bases between the two germline ends. This CDR3 comprises 15 residues. Germline V gene data show CDR1 as SGHVS and CDR2 as FQNEAQ. The CDR3 nucleotides are TGTGCCAGCAGCTTAGAAACAGGGTCGGACACTGAAGCTTTCTTT. Its translation: CASSLETGSDTEAFF.

This clonotype was observed a handful of times. The rearrangement uses TRBV10-2 and TRBJ2-3, with a weak D call TRBD2 (7 bases). CDR1 WSHSY and CDR2 SAAADI come from the germline V gene. The CDR3 length is 16 residues. Deletions cut 5 bases from V and 2 bases from J, with 17 bases between. CDR3 sequence (DNA): TGCGCCAGCAGTACCCCGGGGGGCGCCCTCACAGATACGCAGTATTTT. It yields the protein CASSTPGGALTDTQYF.

Many counts were recorded for this clonotype. The chain has TRBV7-6 and TRBJ2-7; 12 bases are a match to TRBD2. Germline lookup yields CDR1 SGHVS and CDR2 FNYEAQ. There are 16 residues in the CDR3. After removal of 2 bases from V and 5 bases from J, the junction contained 7 bases not matched to a gene. For the CDR3, the DNA is TGTGCCAGCAGCTTAATTATGACTAGCGGGAGAGACGAGCAGTACTTC. Amino acids: CASSLIMTSGRDEQYF.

This clonotype was seen ten or more times. The rearrangement joins TRBV25-1 to TRBJ1-1; no clear D gene. V was clipped by 3 bases and J by 7 bases, with 6 bases between them. Germline CDR1 reads MGHDK; CDR2 reads SYGVNS. The CDR3 is 11 amino acids. The chain's CDR3 is CASSDTVEAFF. For the CDR3, the DNA is TGTGCCAGCAGTGACACAGTTGAAGCTTTCTTT. The variable domain in full, completed from reference TRBV25-1 and TRBJ1-1, reads EADIYQTPRYLVIGTGKKITLECSQTMGHDKMYWYQQDPGMELHLIHYSYGVNSTEKGDLSSESTVSRIRTEHFPLTLESARPSHTSQYLCASSDTVEAFFGQGTRLTVV.

At least ten counts were recorded for this clonotype. The chain links TRBV28 to TRBJ1-2, with D possibly matching TRBD1 (5 bases). The ends were cut back, 4 bases at V and 6 bases at J, with 9 bases in the middle. The CDR3 runs 12 residues. CDR1 is MDHEN, CDR2 SYDVKM, per germline. Here the CDR3 reads CASSSDRDGYTF. The CDR3 DNA reads as TGTGCCAGCAGTTCCGACAGAGATGGCTACACCTTC.

This clonotype has a handful of counts. This sequence joins TRBV29-1 and TRBJ2-7, with 10 bases lining up with TRBD1. J was trimmed by 5 bases and V by 0 bases; bases with no gene match: 1. The CDR3 totals 13 residues. CDR1 is SQVTM, CDR2 ANQGSEA, per germline. The CDR3 loop is CSVEEGTGDEQYF. CDR3 in DNA: TGCAGCGTTGAAGAAGGGACAGGGGACGAGCAGTACTTC.